This TCR beta chain was retrieved from a study of blood T cell repertoires in COVID-19 (dated by TCRdb to the early 2020s). In the study overall: Samples covering the acute and convalescent phases of COVID-19 were provided by collaborators in the United States, Italy and Spain. The material from the prospective study consisted of cDNA or gDNA derived from T cells, B-cell-depleted T cells, or PBMCs. Deeply sampled blood TCRbeta repertoires from subjects exposed to, actively infected with, or recovered from COVID-19 were included in the dataset. A freely available public database, intended as a resource for researchers studying the immune response to SARS-CoV-2, is where the repertoires were released. The samples were drawn from two sources: the first 160 participants of the ongoing ImmuneRACE study, and fewer than 1,500 subjects contributed by 6 global collaborators. Nearly every sample came with metadata listing a de-identified subject ID, COVID-19 status, age in years and sex. Where available, HLA class I and class II types were obtained from metadata supplied by the sample provider rather than from assay-based typing.

As for this clone: The target of this receptor is not known. Within one base of it there is no much larger clone, and no base qualities were kept.

Results and caveats for the whole study, not just this receptor: How much clinical and demographic metadata was included differed by source and by participant, and the metadata was provided uncurated.

Collaborating institutions collected whole blood in K2EDTA tubes following their own protocols. For TCRbeta analysis, collaborator samples were shipped as frozen whole blood, as isolated PBMCs, or as DNA extracted from either sample type. TCRbeta CDR3 regions were amplified from genomic DNA by means of the immunoSEQ Assay, a bias-controlled multiplex PCR. On the study's bioinformatics: The number of nucleated cells in each sample was estimated by amplification of reference gene primers within the assay. To quantify the absolute abundance of each unique TCRbeta CDR3 rearrangement, sequence reads were collapsed and filtered. For each sample, productive Simpson clonality was calculated by taking the square root of Simpson's diversity index across productive rearrangements. TCRdb re-hosts the immuneACCESS table, in-frame sequences only. Its copies lack some clones; in the studies checked, an unresolved V gene accounts for under half of them, and the cause for the rest is not known. That table is the source of V, J and clone size, and D and trimming were worked out from the DNA. The sample table lists some 150,000 clones, 80% of them with a count of one. The ten largest clones add up to under 0.75% of the sample.

From its cysteine to its phenylalanine, the CDR3 spans 13 amino acids. The DNA shown is the 39-base CDR3, in frame from base 1. V and J are truncated by 3 bases and 5 bases respectively, leaving an intervening sequence of 10 bases. For CDR1 and CDR2, the germline V gene lists ENHRY and SYGVKD. The chain is assembled from TRBV10-3 and TRBJ1-1; the D gene assignment is ambiguous. The source of this sequence is a man aged 55 to 69 with acute or convalescent COVID-19. Sequenced sample: peripheral blood. The DNA sequence is as follows: TGTGCCATCAGTGAACGGGAGGGAACTGAAGCTTTCTTT. It translates as CAISEREGTEAFF.